The clone carrying this T cell receptor (beta chain) showed up many times. This sample stems from a study of T cell repertoires in cytomegalovirus infection. V shed 2 bases and J shed 0 bases, with 9 bases lying between them. The CDR3 extends over 15 amino acids. Germline loops: CDR1 SGHTA, CDR2 FQGNSA. TCRdb independently ran MiXCR on the reads; one entry per CDR3 protein. The sample shows about 100,000 distinct CDR3 sequences, more than 15% of them seen only once. The chain has TRBV7-2 and TRBJ2-3; D is undetermined. This clonotype was obtained from a human donor in good health (CMV status not recorded). Some clones in this sample may be carry-over from other donors' samples. Sequenced material: PBMCs. The DNA for the CDR3 is TGTGCCAGCAGCTTAACGCCGACGAGCACAGATACGCAGTATTTT. This translates into CASSLTPTSTDTQYF.